This T cell receptor (beta chain) stems from a study of shared clonotypes between healthy human individuals. The study, taken as a whole, reports: Around 5% was the fraction of naive CD4 clonotypes found shared across a few donors.

The repertoire was sequenced with immunoSEQ multiplex PCR; TCRdb's copy has only in-frame clones and lacks some. The data contain approximately 2.5 million clones, just over 90% of them seen just once; the ten biggest clones take up about 0.13%. The germline V gene has CDR1 SGHDN and CDR2 FVKESK. The length of the CDR3 is 14 residues. Trimming took 2 bases from V and 1 from J, leaving 8 bases between them. For this clone: Its antigen is as yet unknown.

The rearrangement links TRBV14 to TRBJ2-5; D not resolved. Sample: naive CD4+ T cells sorted from blood. Indicated subset: CD45RA+ positively selected. The source is a man aged 18 to 35 in good health. CDR3 in amino acids: CASSQLRFQETQYF. CDR3 sequence (DNA): TGTGCCAGCAGCCAATTGCGATTCCAAGAGACCCAGTACTTC. Full variable domain (remainder filled in from reference TRBV14 and TRBJ2-5): EAGVTQFPSHSVIEKGQTVTLRCDPISGHDNLYWYRRVMGKEIKFLLHFVKESKQDESGMPNNRFLAERTGGTYSTLKVQPAELEDSGVYFCASSQLRFQETQYFGPGTRLLVL.